This T cell receptor beta chain emerged from a study of spatial heterogeneity in lung cancer. Study-level points and caveats: In tumors, expanded intratumoral alpha and beta TCR counts tracked mutation counts.

Each CDR3 protein gets one entry after TCRdb re-called the 5' RACE reads with MiXCR. The profile shows about 20,000 distinct CDR3 sequences, roughly 15% of them singletons. CDR3 size: 16 residues. V shed 3 bases, J shed 0 bases, and the junction held 5 bases outside the gene matches. The germline CDR1 and CDR2 sequences are SGHRS and YFSETQ. Time point reported: sample taken at primary tumor resection. A note on this clonotype: Its antigen remains unidentified.

The source material was lung tumor tissue, sampled at surgery. The chain recombines TRBV5-1 with TRBJ2-1, with 8 nucleotides matching TRBD2. This TCR came from a female donor with early-stage non-small cell lung cancer. CDR3 residues: CASSSERGSSYNEQFF. In nucleotides, the CDR3 is TGCGCCAGCAGCTCCGAGCGGGGGAGCTCCTACAATGAGCAGTTCTTC. Drawing the rest from reference TRBV5-1 and TRBJ2-1, the complete variable domain is KAGVTQTPRYLIKTRGQQVTLSCSPISGHRSVSWYQQTPGQGLQFLFEYFSETQRNKGNFPGRFSGRQFSNSRSEMNVSTLELGDSALYLCASSSERGSSYNEQFFGPGTRLTVL.